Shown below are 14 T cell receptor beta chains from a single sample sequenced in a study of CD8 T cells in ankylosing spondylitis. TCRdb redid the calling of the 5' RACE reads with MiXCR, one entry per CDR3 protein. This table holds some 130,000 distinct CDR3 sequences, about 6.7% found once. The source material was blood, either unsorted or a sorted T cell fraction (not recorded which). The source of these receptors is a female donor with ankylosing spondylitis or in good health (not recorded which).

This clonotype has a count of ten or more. The CDR3 DNA sequence: TGTGCCACCAGCAGAGATAACCTTATTTGGGCGGGGAATGGCTACACCTTC. This codes for CATSRDNLIWAGNGYTF. V is TRBV15 and J is TRBJ1-2; D not certain. V was shortened by 0 bases and J by 6 bases, with 20 bases between the two germline ends. Per germline, CDR1 LNHNV and CDR2 YYDKDF (reference sequence). This CDR3 spans 17 amino acids.

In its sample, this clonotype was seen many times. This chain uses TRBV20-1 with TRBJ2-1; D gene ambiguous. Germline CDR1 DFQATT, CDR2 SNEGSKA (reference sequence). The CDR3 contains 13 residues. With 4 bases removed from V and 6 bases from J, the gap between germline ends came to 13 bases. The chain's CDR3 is CSAKTNYGNEQFF. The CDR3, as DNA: TGCAGTGCTAAGACCAATTATGGCAATGAGCAGTTCTTC.

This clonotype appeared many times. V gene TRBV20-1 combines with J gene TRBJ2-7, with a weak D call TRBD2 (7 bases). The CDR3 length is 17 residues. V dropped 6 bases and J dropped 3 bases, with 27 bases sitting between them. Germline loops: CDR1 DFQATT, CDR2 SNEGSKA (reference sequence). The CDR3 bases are TGCAGTGCCGAACGGTGGGAGGGGGGGCTCGGTGTCTACGAGCAGTACTTC. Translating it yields CSAERWEGGLGVYEQYF.

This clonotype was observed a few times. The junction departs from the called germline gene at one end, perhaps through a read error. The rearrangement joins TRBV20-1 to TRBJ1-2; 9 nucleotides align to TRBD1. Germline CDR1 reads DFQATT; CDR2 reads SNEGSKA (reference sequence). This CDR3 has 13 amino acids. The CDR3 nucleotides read TGCAGTGCTAACCGGGACAGGGCTAGGGGGGCCGCCTTC. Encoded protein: CSANRDRARGAAF.

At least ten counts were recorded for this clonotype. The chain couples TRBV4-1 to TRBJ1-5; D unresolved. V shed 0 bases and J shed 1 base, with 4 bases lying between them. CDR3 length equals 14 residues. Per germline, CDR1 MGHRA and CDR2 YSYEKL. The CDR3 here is CASSQERSNQPQHF. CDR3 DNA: TGCGCCAGCAGCCAAGAAAGGAGCAATCAGCCCCAGCATTTT.

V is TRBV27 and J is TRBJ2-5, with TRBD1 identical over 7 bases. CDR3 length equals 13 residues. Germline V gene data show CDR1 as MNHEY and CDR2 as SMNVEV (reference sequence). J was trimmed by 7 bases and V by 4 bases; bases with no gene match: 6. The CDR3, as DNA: TGTGCCAGCAGTTCGACAGGGAAGGGGACCCAGTACTTC. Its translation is CASSSTGKGTQYF.

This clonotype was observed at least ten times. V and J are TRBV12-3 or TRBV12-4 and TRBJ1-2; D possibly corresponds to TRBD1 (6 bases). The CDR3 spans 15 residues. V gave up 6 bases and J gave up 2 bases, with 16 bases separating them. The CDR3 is CASRTDRIVNYGYTF. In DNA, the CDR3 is TGTGCCAGCAGAACCGACAGGATCGTAAACTATGGCTACACCTTC.

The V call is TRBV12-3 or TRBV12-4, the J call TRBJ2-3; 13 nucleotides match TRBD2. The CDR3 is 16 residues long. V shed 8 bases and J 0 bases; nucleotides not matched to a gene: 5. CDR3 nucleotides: TGTGCCAGCTTACTAGCGGGGGGGCCTAGCACAGATACGCAGTATTTT. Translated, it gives CASLLAGGPSTDTQYF.

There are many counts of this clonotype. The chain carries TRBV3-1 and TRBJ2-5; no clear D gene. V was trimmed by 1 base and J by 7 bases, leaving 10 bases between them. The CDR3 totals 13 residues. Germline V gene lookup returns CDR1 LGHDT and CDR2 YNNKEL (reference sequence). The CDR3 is CASSQGDVVTQYF. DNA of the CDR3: TGTGCCAGCAGCCAAGGGGATGTGGTGACCCAGTACTTC.

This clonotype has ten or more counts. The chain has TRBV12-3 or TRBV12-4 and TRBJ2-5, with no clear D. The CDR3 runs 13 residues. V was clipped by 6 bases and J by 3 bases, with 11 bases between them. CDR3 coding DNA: TGTGCCAGCAGCCTAGAATACAAAGAGACCCAGTACTTC. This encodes CASSLEYKETQYF.

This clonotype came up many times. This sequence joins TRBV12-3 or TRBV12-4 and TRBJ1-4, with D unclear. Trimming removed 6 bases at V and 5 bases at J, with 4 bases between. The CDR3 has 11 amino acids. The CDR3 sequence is CASSLNEKLFF. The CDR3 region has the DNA TGTGCCAGCAGCCTGAATGAAAAACTGTTTTTT.

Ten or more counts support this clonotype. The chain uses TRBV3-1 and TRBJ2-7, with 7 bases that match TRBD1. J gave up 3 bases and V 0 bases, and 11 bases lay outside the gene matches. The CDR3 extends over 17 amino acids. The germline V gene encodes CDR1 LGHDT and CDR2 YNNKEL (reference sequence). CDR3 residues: CASSQDSVGTANYEQYF. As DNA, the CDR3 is TGTGCCAGCAGCCAAGATAGTGTCGGGACAGCGAACTACGAGCAGTACTTC.

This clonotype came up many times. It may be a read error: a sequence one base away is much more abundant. Here the CDR3 DNA reads TGTGCCAGCAGCTCGGACAGGTTCGGCACCGGGGAGCTGTTTTTT. This translates into CASSSDRFGTGELFF. The V call is TRBV12-3 or TRBV12-4, the J call TRBJ2-2; 7 nucleotides line up with TRBD1. V gave up 6 bases and J gave up 4 bases; unmatched junction bases: 8. This CDR3 has 15 residues.

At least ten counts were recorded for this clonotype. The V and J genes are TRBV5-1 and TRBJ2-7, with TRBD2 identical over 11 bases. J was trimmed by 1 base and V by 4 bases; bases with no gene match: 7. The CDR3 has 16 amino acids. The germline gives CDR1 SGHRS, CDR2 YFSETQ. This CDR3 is CASSGTTSGDSYEQYF. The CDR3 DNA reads TGCGCCAGCAGCGGGACGACTAGCGGGGATTCCTACGAGCAGTACTTC.